The rows below give T cell receptor beta chains drawn from one sample of a study of T cell responses to AZD1222 COVID-19 vaccine. Clones were sequenced by immunoSEQ multiplex PCR, and TCRdb holds only the in-frame ones, with some missing. The repertoire includes fewer than 110,000 clones, 80% to 95% of them detected once, and around 4.8% sits in the top ten. The specimen was peripheral blood, collected on day 0 of AZD1222 vaccination. These receptors came from an adult in good health. The CDR3 runs from the conserved cysteine through the conserved F or W. D genes are given only for firm matches. Rows give clone size only sometimes, using once, few, many, or a class for an expanded clone.

>-|13|TRBV27|-|TRBJ2-7
CASSFEGGGEQYF
TGTGCCAGCAGTTTTGAGGGGGGCGGTGAGCAGTACTTC
>-|15|TRBV5-1|TRBD1|TRBJ2-1
CASSSLQGRGDEQFF
TGCGCCAGCAGCTCTCTACAGGGGCGTGGCGATGAGCAGTTCTTC
>-|13|TRBV10-1|-|TRBJ1-2
CASSDPRKDGYTF
TGCGCCAGCAGTGACCCTCGCAAGGATGGCTACACCTTC
>-|15|TRBV6-2/TRBV6-3|-|TRBJ2-3
CASSSGQLSTDTQYF
TGTGCCAGCAGTTCAGGACAGCTTAGCACAGATACGCAGTATTTT
>-|15|TRBV6-5|TRBD1|TRBJ1-2
CASNRGTGRTYGYTF
TGTGCCAGCAACCGGGGGACAGGGAGGACCTATGGCTACACCTTC
>-|13|TRBV7-9|-|TRBJ2-7
CASSLGNRDEKYF
TGTGCCAGCAGCTTAGGGAACCGGGATGAGAAGTACTTC
>-|12|TRBV6-5|-|TRBJ1-5
CASRQGHQPQHF
TGTGCCAGCAGACAGGGCCATCAGCCCCAGCATTTT
>-|11|TRBV28|-|TRBJ1-2
CASSLGQGRTF
TGTGCCAGCAGTTTAGGGCAGGGTCGCACCTTC
>-|15|TRBV18|TRBD2|TRBJ2-7
CASSTKTSGSYEQYF
TGTGCCAGCTCAACAAAGACTAGCGGCTCTTACGAGCAGTACTTC
>once|17|TRBV3-1/TRBV3-2|-|TRBJ1-3
CASSQGTGRRSGNTIYF
TGTGCCAGCAGCCAAGGAACCGGGCGGCGCTCTGGAAACACCATATATTTT
>-|14|TRBV5-1|-|TRBJ1-3
CASSLVGIGNTIYF
TGCGCCAGCAGCTTGGTCGGGATTGGAAACACCATATATTTT
>-|15|TRBV15|TRBD1|TRBJ1-2
CATSSPGTAHYGYTF
TGTGCCACCAGCAGCCCCGGGACAGCCCACTATGGCTACACCTTC
>-|15|TRBV6-1|-|TRBJ2-3
CASSEEATSTDTQYF
TGTGCCAGCAGTGAAGAGGCTACTTCCACAGATACGCAGTATTTT
>few|13|TRBV4-3|-|TRBJ1-2
CASSPRQSYGYTF
TGCGCCAGCAGCCCAAGACAGAGCTATGGCTACACCTTC
>-|16|TRBV27|TRBD2|TRBJ2-1
CASSLFTSGVYNEQFF
TGTGCCAGCAGTTTATTTACTAGCGGGGTTTACAATGAGCAGTTCTTC
>-|15|TRBV5-1|TRBD1|TRBJ2-2
CASSETGWGTGELFF
TGCGCCAGCAGCGAGACAGGGTGGGGCACCGGGGAGCTGTTTTTT
>-|13|TRBV30|-|TRBJ1-4
CAWCRTHNEKLFF
TGTGCCTGGTGTCGAACCCACAATGAAAAACTGTTTTTT
>-|14|TRBV5-6|-|TRBJ1-2
CASSWGGVYGGYTF
TGTGCCAGCAGTTGGGGGGGAGTATACGGTGGCTACACCTTC
>-|14|TRBV28|-|TRBJ2-1
CASSTRSSYNEQFF
TGTGCCAGCAGCACAAGGAGCTCCTACAATGAGCAGTTCTTC
>-|13|TRBV11-2|-|TRBJ1-5
CASSLERYQPQHF
TGTGCCAGCAGCTTAGAACGGTACCAGCCCCAGCATTTT
>-|16|TRBV5-8|-|TRBJ2-7
CASSFRDTAWSVKQYF
TGTGCCAGCAGCTTCCGGGACACCGCCTGGAGTGTAAAGCAGTACTTC
>once|14|TRBV7-2|-|TRBJ1-2
CASSPRGLWHGYTF
TGTGCCAGCAGCCCCCGAGGCCTATGGCATGGCTACACCTTC
>-|14|TRBV2|-|TRBJ1-4
CASTRQATNEKLFF
TGTGCCAGCACCCGACAGGCAACTAATGAAAAACTGTTTTTT
>-|15|TRBV7-9|-|TRBJ1-3
CASSSPADGGNTIYF
TGTGCCAGCAGCTCCCCCGCGGACGGAGGAAACACCATATATTTT
>-|14|TRBV4-3|-|TRBJ1-4
CASSQVLVHSVMFF
TGCGCCAGCAGCCAAGTTTTGGTACACTCTGTTATGTTTTTT
>-|17|TRBV5-1|-|TRBJ1-2
CASSLMAVSATNYGYTF
TGCGCCAGCAGCTTGATGGCGGTATCCGCAACCAACTATGGCTACACCTTC
>-|14|TRBV7-9|-|TRBJ1-4
CASSLGGLKEKLFF
TGTGCCAGCAGCCTAGGGGGGCTAAAAGAAAAACTGTTTTTT
>-|12|TRBV28|-|TRBJ2-1
CASRQGQGEQFF
TGTGCCAGCAGGCAGGGGCAGGGTGAGCAGTTCTTC
>-|14|TRBV28|-|TRBJ2-1
CASNWGVIGNEQFF
TGTGCCAGCAACTGGGGGGTGATTGGGAATGAGCAGTTCTTC
>-|16|TRBV19|-|TRBJ1-6
CASRNRLTEYNSPLHF
TGTGCCAGCCGTAACCGACTGACAGAGTATAATTCACCCCTCCACTTT
>-|18|TRBV11-2|TRBD1|TRBJ2-1
CASSLVRYGTEINNEQFF
TGTGCCAGCAGCTTAGTTAGGTACGGGACAGAAATCAACAATGAGCAGTTCTTC
>-|14|TRBV3-1/TRBV3-2|-|TRBJ1-5
CASSQGSSNQPQHF
TGTGCCAGCAGCCAAGGGAGTAGCAATCAGCCCCAGCATTTT
>-|17|TRBV19|TRBD2|TRBJ2-1
CASNPFAASGGAAEQFF
TGTGCCAGTAATCCTTTCGCCGCTAGCGGGGGGGCCGCTGAGCAGTTCTTC
>-|15|TRBV27|TRBD2|TRBJ2-7
CASSLSVAGTYEQYF
TGTGCCAGCAGTTTATCGGTAGCGGGGACCTACGAGCAGTACTTC
>-|12|TRBV2|TRBD1|TRBJ2-3
CAGQGEVDTQYF
TGTGCCGGACAGGGGGAGGTAGATACGCAGTATTTT
>-|15|TRBV4-1|-|TRBJ2-5
CASSHVRPGGNTQYF
TGCGCCAGCAGCCATGTTCGGCCGGGTGGAAACACCCAGTACTTC
>-|13|TRBV29-1|-|TRBJ1-2
CSARVLSLERYTF
TGCAGCGCACGGGTTCTGTCGCTCGAGCGCTACACCTTC
>once|15|TRBV19|-|TRBJ1-5
CASSPRGGGNQPQHF
TGTGCCAGTAGTCCCCGGGGGGGTGGCAATCAGCCCCAGCATTTT
>-|15|TRBV7-9|TRBD1|TRBJ1-6
CASSPRTGRNSPLHF
TGTGCCAGCAGTCCACGGACAGGGCGGAATTCACCCCTCCACTTT
>-|13|TRBV3-1/TRBV3-2|TRBD2|TRBJ2-5
CASSHGGAETQYF
TGTGCCAGCAGCCACGGGGGGGCAGAGACCCAGTACTTC
>-|15|TRBV5-1|-|TRBJ1-2
CASTSQGPPTHGYTF
TGCGCCAGCACCTCACAGGGCCCCCCCACCCATGGCTACACCTTC